This T cell receptor beta chain derives from a study of T cell responses to AZD1222 COVID-19 vaccine. Broader study findings: Only 5 or 6 people who got AZD1222 tested seropositive at baseline. Repertoire sampling was restricted to post-peak T cell response timepoints. Regions 160-218 and 743-854 held dominance among vaccine-associated CD4 TCRs, which spanned spike. The donors showed a predominance of white British ancestry and of females, with possible underestimation of clonal diversity.

This CDR3 is built from 12 residues. The V gene's germline CDR1 is SQVTM and CDR2 ANQGSEA. Trimming removed 4 bases at V and 5 bases at J, with 11 bases between. In its sample, this clone was seen once. Antigen specificity is unknown. Sequencing used immunoSEQ multiplex PCR; TCRdb keeps in-frame clones, though not all of them. Here the sample spans about 120,000 clones, 70% to 90% being singletons. The chain joins TRBV29-1 to TRBJ1-2; D is ambiguous. This material consisted of peripheral blood, taken on day 0 of AZD1222 vaccination. This receptor was taken from an adult in good health. CDR3 nucleotide sequence: TGCAGCGTTGCCCCAGACATGTATGGCTACACCTTC. Its protein product is CSVAPDMYGYTF.